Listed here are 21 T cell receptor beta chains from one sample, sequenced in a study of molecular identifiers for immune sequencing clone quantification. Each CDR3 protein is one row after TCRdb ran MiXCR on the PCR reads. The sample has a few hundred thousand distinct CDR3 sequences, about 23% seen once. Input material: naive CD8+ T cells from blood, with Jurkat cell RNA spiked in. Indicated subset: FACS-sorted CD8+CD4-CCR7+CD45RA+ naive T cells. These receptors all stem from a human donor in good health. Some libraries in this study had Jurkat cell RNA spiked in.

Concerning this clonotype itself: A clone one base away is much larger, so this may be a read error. This CDR3 is CSSSTWNSNQPQHF. CDR3 DNA sequence: TGTTCCAGCAGCACTTGGAATAGCAATCAGCCCCAGCATTTT. The chain links TRBV9 to TRBJ1-5; D ambiguous. The CDR3 extends over 14 amino acids. Germline loops: CDR1 SGDLS, CDR2 YYNGEE.

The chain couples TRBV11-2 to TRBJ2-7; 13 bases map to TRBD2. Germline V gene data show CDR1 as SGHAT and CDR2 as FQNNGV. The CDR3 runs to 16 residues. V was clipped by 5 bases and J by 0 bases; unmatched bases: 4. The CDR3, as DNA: TGTGCCAGCAGCCCGGGACTAGCGGGAAACTCCTACGAGCAGTACTTC. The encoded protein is CASSPGLAGNSYEQYF.

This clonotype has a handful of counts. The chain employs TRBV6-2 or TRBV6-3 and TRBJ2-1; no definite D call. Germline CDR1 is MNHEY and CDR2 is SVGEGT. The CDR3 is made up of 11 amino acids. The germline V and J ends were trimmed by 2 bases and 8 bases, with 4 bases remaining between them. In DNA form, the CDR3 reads TGTGCCAGCAGTTACCCCGATGAGCAGTTCTTC. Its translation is CASSYPDEQFF.

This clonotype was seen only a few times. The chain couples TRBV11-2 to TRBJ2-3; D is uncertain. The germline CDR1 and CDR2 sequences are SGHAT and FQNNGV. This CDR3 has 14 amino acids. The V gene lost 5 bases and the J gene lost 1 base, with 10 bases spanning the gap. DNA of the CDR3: TGTGCCAGCAGCCCCGAGCTGGGCACAGATACGCAGTATTTT. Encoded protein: CASSPELGTDTQYF.

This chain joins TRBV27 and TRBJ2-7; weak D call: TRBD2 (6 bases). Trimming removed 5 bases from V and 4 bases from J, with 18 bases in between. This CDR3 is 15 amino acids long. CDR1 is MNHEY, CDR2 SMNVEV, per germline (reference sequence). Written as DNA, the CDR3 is TGTGCCAGCAGTCAAAGCGGGCAGGGTTGGTACGAGCAGTACTTC. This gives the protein CASSQSGQGWYEQYF.

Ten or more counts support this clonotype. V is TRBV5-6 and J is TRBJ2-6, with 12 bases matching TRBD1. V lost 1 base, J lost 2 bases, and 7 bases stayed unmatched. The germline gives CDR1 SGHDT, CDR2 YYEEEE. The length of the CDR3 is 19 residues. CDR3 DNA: TGTGCCAGCAGCTTGTGGTTGGGACAGGGGGCGACTGGGGCCAACGTCCTGACTTTC. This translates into CASSLWLGQGATGANVLTF.

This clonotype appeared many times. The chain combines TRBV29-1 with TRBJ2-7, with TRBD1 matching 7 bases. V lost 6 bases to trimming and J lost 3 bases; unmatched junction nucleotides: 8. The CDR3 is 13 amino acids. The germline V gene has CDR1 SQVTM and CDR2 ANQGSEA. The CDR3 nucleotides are TGCAGCGTGACTACAGGGGTGGGCTACGAGCAGTACTTC. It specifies CSVTTGVGYEQYF.

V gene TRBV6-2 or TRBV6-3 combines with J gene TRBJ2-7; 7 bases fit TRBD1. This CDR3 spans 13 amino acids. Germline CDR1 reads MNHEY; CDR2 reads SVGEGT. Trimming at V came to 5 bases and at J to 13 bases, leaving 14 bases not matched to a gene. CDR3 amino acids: CASSHGQAYEYYF. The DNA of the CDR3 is TGTGCCAGCAGTCACGGACAGGCCTACGAGTACTACTTC.

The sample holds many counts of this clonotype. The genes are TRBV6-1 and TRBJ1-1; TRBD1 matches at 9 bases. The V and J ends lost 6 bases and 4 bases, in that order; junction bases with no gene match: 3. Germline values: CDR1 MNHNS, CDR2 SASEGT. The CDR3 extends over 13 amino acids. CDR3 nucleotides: TGTGCCAGCAGGGGACAGGGAAGCACTGAAGCTTTCTTT. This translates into CASRGQGSTEAFF.

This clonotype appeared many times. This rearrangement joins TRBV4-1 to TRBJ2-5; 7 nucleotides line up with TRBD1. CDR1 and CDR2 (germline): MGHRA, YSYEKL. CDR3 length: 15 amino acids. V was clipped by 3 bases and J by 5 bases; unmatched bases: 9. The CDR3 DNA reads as TGCGCCAGCAGCCAGTCGACAGGGCCCGACGAGACCCAGTACTTC. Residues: CASSQSTGPDETQYF.

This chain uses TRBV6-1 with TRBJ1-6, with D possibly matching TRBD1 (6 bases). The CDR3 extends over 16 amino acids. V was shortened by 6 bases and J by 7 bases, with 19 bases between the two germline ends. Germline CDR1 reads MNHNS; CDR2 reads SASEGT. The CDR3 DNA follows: TGTGCCAGCAGATCTGACAGGAGTATTGGAAATTCACCCCTCCACTTT. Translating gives CASRSDRSIGNSPLHF.

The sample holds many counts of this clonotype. The CDR3 is CASSFGPAEGNQPQHF. The CDR3 DNA reads TGTGCCAGCAGCTTTGGGCCTGCTGAGGGCAATCAGCCCCAGCATTTT. The V and J genes are TRBV6-5 and TRBJ1-5; D is unclear. The CDR3 contains 16 residues. V was cut by 6 bases and J by 2 bases, with 17 bases left in between. Germline CDR1 reads MNHEY; CDR2 reads SVGAGI.

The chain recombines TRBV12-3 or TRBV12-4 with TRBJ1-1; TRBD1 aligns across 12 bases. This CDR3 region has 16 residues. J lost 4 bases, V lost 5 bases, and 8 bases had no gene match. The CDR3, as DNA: TGTGCCAGCAGTATAGGGACAGGGGGCGCAAGCACTGAAGCTTTCTTT. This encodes CASSIGTGGASTEAFF.

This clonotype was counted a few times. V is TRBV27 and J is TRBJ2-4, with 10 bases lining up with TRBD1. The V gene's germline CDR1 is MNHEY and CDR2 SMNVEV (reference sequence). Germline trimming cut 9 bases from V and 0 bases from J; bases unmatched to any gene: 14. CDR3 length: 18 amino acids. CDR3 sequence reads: CARILGQGTFLAKNIQYF. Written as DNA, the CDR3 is TGTGCCAGAATCTTGGGACAGGGGACGTTTCTAGCCAAAAACATTCAGTACTTC.

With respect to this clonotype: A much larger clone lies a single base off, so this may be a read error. The CDR3: CANSARSTDTQYF. CDR3 coding DNA: TGTGCCAACAGTGCCCGTAGTACAGATACGCAGTATTTT. This chain uses TRBV27 with TRBJ2-3; no clear D gene. Germline loops: CDR1 MNHEY, CDR2 SMNVEV (reference sequence). The CDR3 contains 13 residues.

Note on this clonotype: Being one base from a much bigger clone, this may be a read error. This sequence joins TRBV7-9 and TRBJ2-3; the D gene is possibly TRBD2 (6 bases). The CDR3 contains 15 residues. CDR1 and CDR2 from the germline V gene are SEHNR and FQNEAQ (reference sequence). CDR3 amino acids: CASGFVEGVRDTQYF. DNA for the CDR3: TGTGCCAGCGGCTTTGTGGAGGGAGTGAGAGATACGCAGTATTTT. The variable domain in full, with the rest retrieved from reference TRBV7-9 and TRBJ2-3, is DTGVSQNPRHKITKRGQNVTFRCDPISEHNRLYWYRQTLGQGPEFLTYFQNEAQLEKSRLLSDRFSAERPKGSFSTLEIQRTEQGDSAMYLCASGFVEGVRDTQYFGPGTRLTVL.

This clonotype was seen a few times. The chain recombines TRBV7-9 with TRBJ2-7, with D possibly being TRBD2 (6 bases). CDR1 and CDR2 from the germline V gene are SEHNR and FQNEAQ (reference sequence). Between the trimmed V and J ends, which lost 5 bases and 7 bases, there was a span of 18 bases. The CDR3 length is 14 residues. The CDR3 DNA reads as TGTGCCAGCAGCCCGGGGGATGGGGCAGGAGAGCAGTACTTC. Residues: CASSPGDGAGEQYF.

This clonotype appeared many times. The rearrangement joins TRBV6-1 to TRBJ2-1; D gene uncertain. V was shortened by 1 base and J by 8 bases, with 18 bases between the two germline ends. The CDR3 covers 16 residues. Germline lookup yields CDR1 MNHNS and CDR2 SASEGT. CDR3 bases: TGTGCCAGCAGTGAAGATCCAGTCATCCTCTCAGATGAGCAGTTCTTC. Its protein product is CASSEDPVILSDEQFF.

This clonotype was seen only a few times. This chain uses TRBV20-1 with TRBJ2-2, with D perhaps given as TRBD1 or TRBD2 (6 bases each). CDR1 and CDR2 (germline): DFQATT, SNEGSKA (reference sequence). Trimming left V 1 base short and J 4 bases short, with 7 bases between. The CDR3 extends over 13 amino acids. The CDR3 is CSARAGATGELFF. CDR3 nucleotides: TGCAGTGCTAGAGCGGGGGCCACCGGGGAGCTGTTTTTT.

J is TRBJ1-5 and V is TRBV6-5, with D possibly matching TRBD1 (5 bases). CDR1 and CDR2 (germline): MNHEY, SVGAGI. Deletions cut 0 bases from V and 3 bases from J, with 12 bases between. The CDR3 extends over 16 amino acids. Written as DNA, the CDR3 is TGTGCCAGCAGTTACTCGGGACTGGGCAACAATCAGCCCCAGCATTTT. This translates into CASSYSGLGNNQPQHF.

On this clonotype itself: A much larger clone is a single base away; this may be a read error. The CDR3: CASNRRGGFNEKLFF. For the CDR3, the DNA is TGTGCCAGCAACCGTAGGGGGGGCTTCAATGAAAAACTGTTTTTT. This chain links TRBV28 with TRBJ1-4; D may be TRBD1 (6 bases). V was cut by 7 bases and J by 5 bases, with 17 bases left in between. CDR1 is MDHEN, CDR2 SYDVKM, per germline. The CDR3 runs 15 residues. Supplemented by reference TRBV28 and TRBJ1-4, the full variable domain reads DVKVTQSSRYLVKRTGEKVFLECVQDMDHENMFWYRQDPGLGLRLIYFSYDVKMKEKGDIPEGYSVSREKKERFSLILESASTNQTSMYLCASNRRGGFNEKLFFGSGTQLSVL.